These T cell receptor beta chains were read from a single sample in a study of T cells expressing NK-cell markers. TCRdb reprocessed the 5' RACE reads and keeps a single row for each CDR3 protein, giving no DNA. The sample is made up of about 430,000 distinct CDR3 sequences, and the top ten hold 1.4% of it. The sample consisted of blood T cells: a sorted CD56 or NKG2C T cell subset, CD4+ or CD8+ T cells, or bulk PBMC T cells (not recorded which). These receptors originate from a woman between 50 and 59 years old in good health. Both conserved end residues are part of each CDR3. The order of the fields is J gene, V gene, CDR3 protein.

J: TRBJ1-6
V: TRBV14
CDR3: CASSQESGTSPLHF

J: TRBJ2-3
V: TRBV12-3/TRBV12-4
CDR3: CASTYSGLAGVGTDTQYF

J: TRBJ2-5
V: TRBV7-3
CDR3: CASSLNGETQYF

J: TRBJ1-2
V: TRBV20-1
CDR3: CSASISGTGYGYTF

J: TRBJ1-1
V: TRBV19
CDR3: CASTLQGLPNTEAFF

J: TRBJ1-2
V: TRBV19
CDR3: CASSTGRRDNYGYTF

J: TRBJ2-4
V: TRBV20-1
CDR3: CSARAGPRLYF

J: TRBJ1-5
V: TRBV20-1
CDR3: CSANRDRGLGNQPQHF

J: TRBJ2-1
V: TRBV10-1
CDR3: CASSPRLAGDRIRPYNEQFF

J: TRBJ2-5
V: TRBV20-1
CDR3: CSATSGGLAGETQYF

J: TRBJ2-1
V: TRBV7-3
CDR3: CASSRQGVDNEQFF

J: TRBJ2-1
V: TRBV10-3
CDR3: CAIKPPGVADNEQFF

J: TRBJ2-3
V: TRBV29-1
CDR3: CSVEYRAGTSGSITDTQYF

J: TRBJ2-3
V: TRBV11-2
CDR3: CASSFRLAGLTDTQYF

J: TRBJ2-1
V: TRBV7-9
CDR3: CASSYGLQGRNEQFF

J: TRBJ2-1
V: TRBV12-3/TRBV12-4
CDR3: CASSLRLSSYNEQFF

J: TRBJ1-2
V: TRBV7-9
CDR3: CASSSGQGVNYGYTF

J: TRBJ2-7
V: TRBV15
CDR3: CATSRVTGDYEQYF

J: TRBJ2-5
V: TRBV24-1
CDR3: CATGTGEGQETQYF

J: TRBJ1-5
V: TRBV7-9
CDR3: CASSPADRTNQPQHF

J: TRBJ1-2
V: TRBV7-8
CDR3: CASSAWGGSNYGYTF

J: TRBJ2-7
V: TRBV18
CDR3: CASSPKTSGIYEQYF

J: TRBJ2-1
V: TRBV4-1
CDR3: CASSQDSVRTSRYEQFF

J: TRBJ2-3
V: TRBV6-2/TRBV6-3
CDR3: CASSRPTSGRADTQYF